Detailed here is one T cell receptor (beta chain). Its antigen is still unknown. V was trimmed by 0 bases and J by 2 bases, leaving 3 bases between them. The CDR3 loop spans 13 amino acids. CDR1 and CDR2 (germline): MNHEY, SVGAGI. The data stem from a study of T cell repertoires in cytomegalovirus infection. Regarding the study as a whole: Dominant in the ex vivo response were TCR beta clonotypes restricted by HLA-C and specific for CMV.

TCRdb fed the reads into MiXCR, producing one record per CDR3 protein. The table shows 200,000 to 250,000 distinct CDR3 sequences, with about 40% occurring only once. The sample here was CD8+ T cells from cultured PBMCs, taken from culture after CMV antigen stimulation. The origin of this receptor is a human donor in good health (CMV status not recorded). Some clones in this sample may be carry-over from other donors' samples. This chain connects TRBV6-5 to TRBJ2-3, with D hard to call. For the CDR3, the DNA is TGTGCCAGCAGTTACTCTATCACAGATACGCAGTATTTT. This encodes CASSYSITDTQYF.